Presented here are 32 T cell receptor beta chains from one specimen sequenced in a study of T-cell reconstitution after alpha-beta-depleted transplantation in children (dated by TCRdb to about 2016). In the paper's terms, the treatment or condition label means: allogeneic hematopoietic cell transplantation with graft depleted of TCRalphabeta T cells and CD19 B cells. The library was made by PCR. Sequencing was performed on an Illumina HiSeq 2500. To normalize quantification of the TCRbeta repertoire, the TCR libraries were built with molecular barcoding that relied on unique molecular identifiers. Through fastp at Q25 and MiXCR, TCRdb rebuilt clones from the public reads, retaining in-frame beta chains. Each CDR3 protein gets just one entry, which takes the most common genes and DNA from the rows behind it. This sample gives hundreds of thousands of distinct CDR3 sequences in total; 15% to 20% of them show up just once. Around 28% of the sample is taken by the ten largest.

The source material was PBMCs, mostly from graft donor cells, sampled 360 days after TCRalphabeta/CD19-depleted stem cell transplant. These receptors all stem from a boy under three years old who had a stem cell transplant for Wiskott-Aldrich syndrome, so the T cells may come from the graft donor.

This clonotype was observed a handful of times. The rearrangement joins TRBV7-2 to TRBJ2-2, with D perhaps assigned TRBD1 or TRBD2 (5 bases each). Trimming removed 1 base at V and 1 base at J, with 13 bases between. Looked up from germline, CDR1 is SGHTA and CDR2 is FQGNSA. CDR3 length: 17 residues. The CDR3 here is CASSLGSGTLNTGELFF. CDR3 sequence (DNA): TGTGCCAGCAGCTTAGGGTCCGGGACCTTGAACACCGGGGAGCTGTTTTTT.

This clonotype was recorded a few times. The rearrangement uses TRBV7-9 and TRBJ2-1, with D unclear. The V gene lost 1 base and the J gene lost 6 bases, with 13 bases spanning the gap. This CDR3 has 15 amino acids. The germline V gene encodes CDR1 SEHNR and CDR2 FQNEAQ (reference sequence). CDR3 in amino acids: CASSLVHSSSNEQFF. The CDR3 DNA is TGTGCCAGCAGCTTAGTTCACTCAAGCTCCAATGAGCAGTTCTTC.

This clonotype was observed a handful of times. The chain has TRBV11-2 and TRBJ2-2; perhaps D is TRBD1 or TRBD2 (5 bases each). Germline assignment: CDR1 SGHAT and CDR2 FQNNGV. V was pared by 4 bases and J by 4 bases, with 19 bases between. The CDR3 runs 17 residues. CDR3 DNA: TGTGCCAGCAGCTCCCTCCGGGGCAAAAGCCCCACCGGGGAGCTGTTTTTT. Amino acid sequence: CASSSLRGKSPTGELFF.

This clonotype was seen a handful of times. The CDR3 nucleotides are TGTGCCAGCAGCTTAGTAGAGGGCCGGGGGGCCAACGTCCTGACTTTC. Protein sequence: CASSLVEGRGANVLTF. The chain joins TRBV11-2 to TRBJ2-6; D is possibly TRBD2 (5 bases). Trimming removed 1 base at V and 4 bases at J, with 11 bases between. The CDR3 spans 16 residues. Germline V gene data show CDR1 as SGHAT and CDR2 as FQNNGV.

V and J are TRBV6-5 and TRBJ1-1; the D is unclear. This CDR3 spans 15 amino acids. The V and J ends lost 0 bases and 4 bases respectively, with 12 bases between them. Germline V lookup: CDR1 MNHEY, CDR2 SVGAGI. The CDR3 region is CASSYSRPEVTEAFF. The DNA of the CDR3 is TGTGCCAGCAGTTACTCCCGACCTGAGGTCACTGAAGCTTTCTTT.

This clonotype was found a few times. This rearrangement joins TRBV20-1 to TRBJ2-1, with D possibly being TRBD2 (6 bases). The germline CDR1 and CDR2 sequences are DFQATT and SNEGSKA (reference sequence). The CDR3 is made up of 15 amino acids. The ends were cut back, 1 base at V and 3 bases at J, with 13 bases in the middle. The CDR3 sequence: CSARGPGTYYNEQFF. DNA for the CDR3: TGCAGTGCTAGAGGGCCTGGGACTTACTACAATGAGCAGTTCTTC.

As regards this clonotype: A read error may explain this, as a much larger clone is one base away. The chain links TRBV7-9 to TRBJ1-6, with 9 bases identical to TRBD1. The CDR3 length is 14 residues. Germline CDR1 is SEHNR and CDR2 is FQNEAQ (reference sequence). CDR3 sequence (DNA): TGTGCCGGCAGAGGACAGGGGAATAATTCACCCCTCCACTTT. Amino acids: CAGRGQGNNSPLHF.

This clonotype has just a few counts. The chain carries TRBV24-1 and TRBJ2-6, with D possibly being TRBD1 or TRBD2 (5 bases each). Germline V gene data show CDR1 as KGHDR and CDR2 as SFDVKD. V lost 5 bases and J lost 3, with 13 bases in between. The CDR3 is 16 amino acids. In DNA, the CDR3 is TGTGCCACCAGTGCCTCCGGGACCCTTGGGGCCAACGTCCTGACTTTC. Translation gives CATSASGTLGANVLTF.

A few counts support this clonotype. The CDR3 loop is CAIRLADTQYF. The CDR3 DNA reads as TGTGCCATCAGACTTGCAGATACGCAGTATTTT. The chain couples TRBV10-3 to TRBJ2-3; no firm D call. V lost 6 bases and J lost 4, with 5 bases in between. CDR1 ENHRY and CDR2 SYGVKD come from the germline V gene. The CDR3 is made up of 11 amino acids.

The rearrangement uses TRBV11-2 and TRBJ1-1; D ambiguous. Germline V gene sequence: CDR1 SGHAT, CDR2 FQNNGV. V was shortened by 0 bases and J by 1 base, with 6 bases between the two germline ends. The CDR3 covers 14 residues. CDR3 amino acids: CASSLEARNTEAFF. CDR3 nucleotides: TGTGCCAGCAGCTTAGAGGCGCGGAACACTGAAGCTTTCTTT.

This sequence joins TRBV6-1 and TRBJ2-2, with 8 nucleotides matching TRBD2. V was clipped by 5 bases and J by 3 bases; unmatched bases: 5. The CDR3 loop spans 15 amino acids. Germline assignment: CDR1 MNHNS and CDR2 SASEGT. The CDR3 region is CASSIGLAYTGELFF. CDR3 DNA sequence: TGTGCCAGCAGTATAGGACTAGCTTACACCGGGGAGCTGTTTTTT.

This clonotype was seen a handful of times. The chain carries TRBV6-2 or TRBV6-3 and TRBJ2-3; D is unclear. Germline V gene sequence: CDR1 MNHEY, CDR2 SVGEGT. The CDR3 is 12 residues long. Trimming removed 6 bases at V and 2 bases at J, with 6 bases between. CDR3 bases: TGTGCCAGCAGAATCAACACAGATACGCAGTATTTT. The encoded protein is CASRINTDTQYF.

V is TRBV11-2 and J is TRBJ2-2; tentatively, D is TRBD1 (6 bases). Germline CDR1 reads SGHAT; CDR2 reads FQNNGV. This CDR3 contains 14 residues. Trimming pared 5 bases from V and 4 bases from J, leaving 11 bases between. The CDR3 coding sequence is TGTGCCAGCAGCCGTCTCAGGGGCACCGGGGAGCTGTTTTTT. Translated: CASSRLRGTGELFF. The variable domain in full, completed from reference TRBV11-2 and TRBJ2-2, reads EAGVAQSPRYKIIEKRQSVAFWCNPISGHATLYWYQQILGQGPKLLIQFQNNGVVDDSQLPKDRFSAERLKGVDSTLKIQPAKLEDSAVYLCASSRLRGTGELFFGEGSRLTVL.

The J gene is TRBJ2-7, the V gene TRBV19, with 12 bases aligning to TRBD2. Looked up from germline, CDR1 is LNHDA and CDR2 is SQIVND (reference sequence). The V gene end was trimmed by 4 bases and the J gene end by 6 bases; junction bases not matched to a gene: 10. The CDR3 totals 16 residues. CDR3 bases: TGTGCCAGTAGTACTCTAGCGGGAGGGCCCCTCGGCGAGCAGTACTTC. It encodes CASSTLAGGPLGEQYF. The full variable domain, with the rest looked up from reference TRBV19 and TRBJ2-7, is DGGITQSPKYLFRKEGQNVTLSCEQNLNHDAMYWYRQDPGQGLRLIYYSQIVNDFQKGDIAEGYSVSREKKESFPLTVTSAQKNPTAFYLCASSTLAGGPLGEQYFGPGTRLTVT.

This chain links TRBV10-2 with TRBJ2-4; D ambiguous. V was clipped by 3 bases and J by 0 bases, with 6 bases between them. Germline assignment: CDR1 WSHSY and CDR2 SAAADI. The length of the CDR3 is 14 residues. In DNA form, the CDR3 reads TGCGCCAGCAGTGAAGCCCTAGCCAAAAACATTCAGTACTTC. Its translation is CASSEALAKNIQYF.

This clonotype has more than one count but fewer than ten. This chain joins TRBV6-2 or TRBV6-3 and TRBJ2-7; 7 bases line up with TRBD1. This CDR3 region has 14 residues. Germline loops: CDR1 MNHEY, CDR2 SVGEGT. V dropped 2 bases and J dropped 3; count of bases not matched to a gene: 4. This CDR3 is CASSYGNRGYEQYF. CDR3 sequence (DNA): TGTGCCAGCAGTTACGGAAACAGGGGCTACGAGCAGTACTTC.

In this sample, this clonotype turned up many times. One end of the junction does not line up with germline, which may come from a read error. The CDR3 loop is CASSLGDRSYEQYF. The CDR3 DNA is TGTGCCAGCAGCTTAGGGGACCGCTCTTACGAGCAGTACTTC. This sequence joins TRBV12-3 or TRBV12-4 and TRBJ2-7; D may match TRBD1 or TRBD2 (5 bases each). The CDR3 loop spans 14 amino acids.

The chain is built from TRBV27 and TRBJ2-7; TRBD1 matches at 7 bases. The CDR3 is 15 residues long. The germline V gene has CDR1 MNHEY and CDR2 SMNVEV (reference sequence). After removal of 6 bases from V and 3 bases from J, the junction contained 11 bases not matched to a gene. The CDR3 protein is CASSPRGLEGYEQYF. For the CDR3, the DNA is TGTGCCAGCAGCCCTAGGGGGCTCGAGGGCTACGAGCAGTACTTC.

This clonotype turned up a few times. This rearrangement joins TRBV19 to TRBJ2-5; D call uncertain. Germline V lookup: CDR1 LNHDA, CDR2 SQIVND (reference sequence). The CDR3 sequence is 12 residues long. Trimming removed 4 bases at V and 11 bases at J, with 14 bases between. The CDR3: CASSSWAGVQYF. In DNA, the CDR3 is TGTGCCAGTAGTAGCTGGGCAGGAGTGCAGTACTTC.

The genes are TRBV5-1 and TRBJ2-4; D is undetermined. The germline V gene has CDR1 SGHRS and CDR2 YFSETQ. CDR3 length equals 16 residues. The V end was cut by 0 bases, the J end by 0 bases, with 10 bases between. The DNA of the CDR3 is TGCGCCAGCAGCTTGGGACCCCTGGGAGCCAAAAACATTCAGTACTTC. It specifies CASSLGPLGAKNIQYF. Looking up the rest from reference TRBV5-1 and TRBJ2-4 gives the full variable domain: KAGVTQTPRYLIKTRGQQVTLSCSPISGHRSVSWYQQTPGQGLQFLFEYFSETQRNKGNFPGRFSGRQFSNSRSEMNVSTLELGDSALYLCASSLGPLGAKNIQYFGAGTRLSVL.

Ten or more counts support this clonotype. In DNA form, the CDR3 reads TGCGCCAGCAGCTCGCTAGCAAGAGAGACCCAGTACTTC. Amino acid sequence: CASSSLARETQYF. The gene calls are TRBV5-1 and TRBJ2-5; possible D gene TRBD2, 5 bases. This CDR3 has 13 amino acids. The V end was cut by 3 bases, the J end by 4 bases, with 10 bases between. Germline V gives CDR1 SGHRS, CDR2 YFSETQ.

This clonotype was seen a handful of times. The chain links TRBV7-2 to TRBJ1-1; D is undetermined. The CDR3 is 15 residues long. Germline lookup yields CDR1 SGHTA and CDR2 FQGNSA. V was trimmed by 1 base and J by 4 bases, leaving 13 bases between them. The CDR3 DNA reads as TGTGCCAGCAGCTTAGGAGTAGGCAGTGGCACTGAAGCTTTCTTT. Translating it yields CASSLGVGSGTEAFF.

V is TRBV9 and J is TRBJ1-2; possible D gene TRBD1, 5 bases. V lost 2 bases and J 1 base, leaving 6 bases between the germline ends. CDR1 is SGDLS and CDR2 is YYNGEE in the germline V gene. The CDR3 covers 13 residues. As DNA, the CDR3 is TGTGCCAGCAGCGTCAGGGTTAACTATGGCTACACCTTC. It is translated as CASSVRVNYGYTF.

The rearrangement uses TRBV6-5 and TRBJ2-7; D is perhaps TRBD1 (5 bases). Trimming removed 0 bases at V and 2 bases at J, with 8 bases between. This CDR3 comprises 14 residues. From germline, CDR1 is MNHEY and CDR2 SVGAGI. The chain's CDR3 is CASSYSGATYEQYF. The DNA of the CDR3 is TGTGCCAGCAGTTACTCAGGGGCTACCTACGAGCAGTACTTC.

This clonotype was counted at least ten times. V is TRBV4-3 and J is TRBJ2-2; 10 bases are a match to TRBD1. The CDR3 runs to 17 residues. The J segment lost 5 bases and the V segment lost 0 bases, leaving 6 bases of the junction unmatched. The V gene's germline CDR1 is LGHNA and CDR2 YSLEER. CDR3 loop: CASSQDDRGQGTGELFF. The CDR3 nucleotides are TGCGCCAGCAGCCAAGACGACAGGGGGCAGGGGACCGGGGAGCTGTTTTTT.

This clonotype was seen only a few times. V usage is TRBV4-3 and J usage is TRBJ2-3, with a possible D match to TRBD2 (6 bases). From germline, CDR1 is LGHNA and CDR2 YSLEER. The CDR3 has 18 amino acids. Trimming left V 0 bases short and J 6 bases short, with 22 bases between. The CDR3 DNA sequence: TGCGCCAGCAGCCAAGATTCCCGGGGACTGATGGGGTGGGATACGCAGTATTTT. Residues: CASSQDSRGLMGWDTQYF.

In its sample, this clonotype was seen many times. This chain connects TRBV10-3 to TRBJ2-1, with 9 bases fitting TRBD2. Unmatched junction bases numbered 5, after V lost 6 bases and J lost 8 bases. The V gene's germline CDR1 is ENHRY and CDR2 SYGVKD. The CDR3 totals 13 residues. The DNA of the CDR3 is TGTGCCATCAGGGAAAGGACTAGCGATGAGCAGTTCTTC. It encodes CAIRERTSDEQFF.

This clonotype was recorded at least ten times. The V gene is TRBV5-1, the J gene TRBJ2-5; no reliable D call. V shed 7 bases and J shed 3 bases, with 7 bases lying between them. The CDR3 spans 11 residues. Germline V CDR1 and CDR2: SGHRS, YFSETQ. Written as DNA, the CDR3 is TGCGCCAGCGGACGGAAAGAGACCCAGTACTTC. Protein product: CASGRKETQYF. Complete variable domain (other parts from reference TRBV5-1 and TRBJ2-5): KAGVTQTPRYLIKTRGQQVTLSCSPISGHRSVSWYQQTPGQGLQFLFEYFSETQRNKGNFPGRFSGRQFSNSRSEMNVSTLELGDSALYLCASGRKETQYFGPGTRLLVL.

The sample holds a few counts of this clonotype. The chain links TRBV7-6 to TRBJ2-6; TRBD1 matches 7 bases. Trimming at V came to 5 bases and at J to 0 bases, leaving 4 bases not matched to a gene. This CDR3 region has 16 residues. The germline V gene encodes CDR1 SGHVS and CDR2 FNYEAQ. Written as DNA, the CDR3 is TGTGCCAGCAGCCAGGGACAGACCTCTGGGGCCAACGTCCTGACTTTC. Translating it yields CASSQGQTSGANVLTF.

This clonotype was picked up many times. V gene TRBV6-2 or TRBV6-3 combines with J gene TRBJ2-7; D gene uncertain. The CDR3 runs to 12 residues. V lost 6 bases and J 5 bases, leaving 11 bases between the germline ends. Germline lookup yields CDR1 MNHEY and CDR2 SVGEGT. The DNA for the CDR3 is TGTGCCAGCAGCGATACCCTAGACGAGCAGTACTTC. It specifies CASSDTLDEQYF.

This clonotype appeared once. The CDR3 reads CASRGGQGKDLSGYEQYF. CDR3 sequence (DNA): TGTGCCAGCAGGGGCGGACAGGGAAAAGACCTATCTGGCTACGAGCAGTACTTC. The V and J genes are TRBV2 and TRBJ2-7, with TRBD1 matching 8 bases. The trim removed 6 bases at V and 3 bases at J, leaving 19 bases unmatched. The V gene's germline CDR1 is SNHLY and CDR2 FYNNEI. The CDR3 is made up of 18 amino acids. The full variable domain, completed using reference TRBV2 and TRBJ2-7, is EPEVTQTPSHQVTQMGQEVILRCVPISNHLYFYWYRQILGQKVEFLVSFYNNEISEKSEIFDDQFSVERPDGSNFTLKIRSTKLEDSAMYFCASRGGQGKDLSGYEQYFGPGTRLTVT.

This sequence joins TRBV10-2 and TRBJ2-7; 9 bases agree with TRBD1. V trimming: 6 bases; J trimming: 0 bases; junction bases outside the gene matches: 6. The CDR3 has 15 amino acids. Germline V gene lookup returns CDR1 WSHSY and CDR2 SAAADI. In DNA form, the CDR3 reads TGCGCCAGCAGCGCCAGGACAGGGGTCTCCTACGAGCAGTACTTC. The encoded protein is CASSARTGVSYEQYF.